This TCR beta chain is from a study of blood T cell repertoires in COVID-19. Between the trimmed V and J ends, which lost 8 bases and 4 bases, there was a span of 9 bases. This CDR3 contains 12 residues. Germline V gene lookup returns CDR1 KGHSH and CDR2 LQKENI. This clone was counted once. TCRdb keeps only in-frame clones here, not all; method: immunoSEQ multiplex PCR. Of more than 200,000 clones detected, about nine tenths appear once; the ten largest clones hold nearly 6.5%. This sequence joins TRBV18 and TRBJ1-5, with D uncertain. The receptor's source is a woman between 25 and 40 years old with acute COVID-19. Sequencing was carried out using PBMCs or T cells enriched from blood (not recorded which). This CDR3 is CASRTTNQPQHF. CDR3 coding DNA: TGTGCCAGCCGAACTACTAATCAGCCCCAGCATTTT.